These T cell receptor beta chains were read from a single sample in a study of T cells in Graves' hyperthyroidism and ophthalmopathy. TCRdb re-derived calls from the multiplex PCR reads in MiXCR, one entry per CDR3 protein. Of around 560,000 distinct CDR3 sequences in the sample, around 15% were seen once. Sequencing was performed on blood. The receptors shown here come from a woman younger than 35 with Graves' hyperthyroidism. Each CDR3 is given with its conserved first and last residue. The order of the fields is clone size, J gene, D gene, CDR3 length, V gene, CDR3 protein, CDR3 DNA. A D gene is named only where the DNA matches it firmly. Expanded clones get a size class; other rows say once, few or many, or leave the size out.

size: few; J: TRBJ2-1; D: .; length: 16; V: TRBV2; CDR3: CASSGALAASYNEQFF; DNA: TGTGCCAGCAGTGGGGCTCTAGCCGCCTCCTACAATGAGCAGTTCTTC
size: few; J: TRBJ1-2; D: TRBD1; length: 13; V: TRBV12-3/TRBV12-4; CDR3: CASSEDRDRGYTF; DNA: TGTGCCAGCAGTGAAGACAGGGATCGTGGCTACACCTTC
size: few; J: TRBJ2-3; D: .; length: 14; V: TRBV15; CDR3: CATSRVGIIDTQYF; DNA: TGTGCCACCAGCAGAGTAGGGATCATAGATACGCAGTATTTT
size: few; J: TRBJ2-1; D: TRBD2; length: 20; V: TRBV28; CDR3: CASTGVMTPTGGLASDEQFF; DNA: TGTGCCAGCACTGGGGTGATGACCCCCACGGGGGGACTAGCATCCGATGAGCAGTTCTTC
size: .; J: TRBJ2-5; D: .; length: 16; V: TRBV24-1; CDR3: CATSDPWQGSQETQYF; DNA: TGTGCCACCAGTGACCCATGGCAGGGGTCCCAAGAGACCCAGTACTTC
size: few; J: TRBJ1-1; D: TRBD1; length: 16; V: TRBV9; CDR3: CASSVDPGQKNTEAFF; DNA: TGTGCCAGCAGCGTAGATCCGGGACAGAAGAACACTGAAGCTTTCTTT
size: many; J: TRBJ1-2; D: .; length: 16; V: TRBV6-1; CDR3: CASSIRPRGGPEGYTF; DNA: TGTGCCAGCAGCATCCGCCCCCGCGGGGGGCCCGAGGGCTACACCTTC
size: many; J: TRBJ2-7; D: .; length: 12; V: TRBV12-3/TRBV12-4; CDR3: CASSFDSYEQYF; DNA: TGTGCCAGCAGCTTTGACAGCTACGAGCAGTACTTC
size: many; J: TRBJ2-7; D: .; length: 13; V: TRBV20-1; CDR3: CSASHSANYEQYF; DNA: TGCAGTGCTAGTCACTCAGCTAACTACGAGCAGTACTTC
size: .; J: TRBJ2-7; D: TRBD2; length: 15; V: TRBV10-3; CDR3: CATGLAGASSHEQYF; DNA: TGTGCCACCGGACTAGCGGGAGCCTCCTCCCACGAGCAGTACTTC
size: .; J: TRBJ2-7; D: TRBD2; length: 18; V: TRBV4-1; CDR3: CASSQDPLAGLRPYEQYF; DNA: TGCGCCAGCAGCCAAGATCCCCTAGCGGGTTTACGTCCCTACGAGCAGTACTTC
size: many; J: TRBJ2-5; D: .; length: 17; V: TRBV11-3; CDR3: CASSSGTRRVAQETQYF; DNA: TGTGCCAGCAGCTCCGGCACCAGGAGGGTTGCCCAAGAGACCCAGTACTTC
size: few; J: TRBJ2-5; D: TRBD2; length: 14; V: TRBV6-1; CDR3: CASWGTSGSETQYF; DNA: TGTGCCAGCTGGGGGACTAGCGGGAGTGAGACCCAGTACTTC
size: few; J: TRBJ1-6; D: TRBD1; length: 15; V: TRBV2; CDR3: CASSTRTGENSPLHF; DNA: TGTGCCAGCAGTACCCGGACAGGGGAAAATTCACCCCTCCACTTT
size: many; J: TRBJ2-2; D: .; length: 13; V: TRBV12-3/TRBV12-4; CDR3: CASSSANTGELFF; DNA: TGTGCCAGCAGCTCAGCTAACACCGGGGAGCTGTTTTTT
size: many; J: TRBJ2-1; D: TRBD2; length: 16; V: TRBV20-1; CDR3: CSARRSGGALGNEQFF; DNA: TGCAGTGCTAGACGCAGCGGGGGGGCCTTAGGAAATGAGCAGTTCTTC
size: many; J: TRBJ2-7; D: TRBD1; length: 15; V: TRBV15; CDR3: CATSSEGQGANEQYF; DNA: TGTGCCACCAGCAGTGAAGGACAGGGGGCAAACGAGCAGTACTTC
size: many; J: TRBJ1-1; D: .; length: 18; V: TRBV12-3/TRBV12-4; CDR3: CASTVERGPRSRNTEAFF; DNA: TGTGCCAGCACCGTCGAAAGGGGACCCCGTAGTAGGAACACTGAAGCTTTCTTT
size: few; J: TRBJ2-2; D: TRBD2; length: 14; V: TRBV20-1; CDR3: CSAAGTSGTGELFF; DNA: TGCAGTGCGGCCGGGACTAGTGGCACCGGGGAGCTGTTTTTT
size: .; J: TRBJ2-1; D: TRBD1; length: 12; V: TRBV27; CDR3: CASSFGTGEEFF; DNA: TGTGCCAGCAGTTTTGGGACAGGAGAGGAGTTCTTC
size: .; J: TRBJ1-2; D: TRBD1; length: 16; V: TRBV15; CDR3: CATSRAGTGAFGGYTF; DNA: TGTGCCACCAGCAGGGCCGGGACAGGGGCTTTTGGTGGCTACACCTTC
size: .; J: TRBJ2-5; D: TRBD2; length: 16; V: TRBV4-2; CDR3: CASSPHKREEQETQYF; DNA: TGTGCCAGCAGCCCACATAAGCGGGAGGAACAAGAGACCCAGTACTTC
size: many; J: TRBJ2-7; D: .; length: 14; V: TRBV2; CDR3: CATHPGTLTYEQYF; DNA: TGTGCCACCCACCCGGGGACGTTAACCTACGAGCAGTACTTC
size: many; J: TRBJ2-1; D: .; length: 14; V: TRBV2; CDR3: CASLLETGKGEQFF; DNA: TGTGCCAGCCTGTTGGAGACCGGCAAAGGTGAGCAGTTCTTC
size: .; J: TRBJ2-3; D: .; length: 14; V: TRBV9; CDR3: CASSDQSSTDTQYF; DNA: TGTGCCAGCAGCGATCAAAGTAGCACAGATACGCAGTATTTT
size: many; J: TRBJ2-3; D: TRBD2; length: 17; V: TRBV2; CDR3: CASSEHQAGVGTDTQYF; DNA: TGTGCCAGCAGTGAACATCAAGCGGGGGTTGGGACAGATACGCAGTATTTT
size: many; J: TRBJ2-5; D: .; length: 13; V: TRBV13; CDR3: CASSREHGETQYF; DNA: TGTGCCAGCAGCAGGGAGCATGGGGAGACCCAGTACTTC
size: .; J: TRBJ2-5; D: TRBD2; length: 16; V: TRBV24-1; CDR3: CATSGKGTSGEETQYF; DNA: TGTGCCACCAGTGGAAAGGGGACTAGCGGGGAAGAGACCCAGTACTTC
size: many; J: TRBJ2-1; D: TRBD2; length: 18; V: TRBV5-1; CDR3: CASSLALAGVPSGNEQFF; DNA: TGCGCCAGCAGCTTGGCCCTAGCGGGAGTTCCATCCGGGAATGAGCAGTTCTTC
size: few; J: TRBJ2-5; D: .; length: 16; V: TRBV6-2/TRBV6-3; CDR3: CASCLYRGAGEETQYF; DNA: TGTGCCAGCTGTCTTTACCGGGGCGCCGGGGAGGAGACCCAGTACTTC
size: .; J: TRBJ1-3; D: .; length: 15; V: TRBV19; CDR3: CASSRGRYSGNTIYF; DNA: TGTGCCAGTAGTAGGGGCCGCTACTCTGGAAACACCATATATTTT
size: few; J: TRBJ2-7; D: TRBD1; length: 13; V: TRBV19; CDR3: CASRSTGSLEQYF; DNA: TGTGCCAGTAGATCGACAGGGTCCCTCGAGCAGTACTTC
size: many; J: TRBJ1-1; D: .; length: 14; V: TRBV5-1; CDR3: CASSGGYMNTEAFF; DNA: TGCGCCAGCAGCGGGGGCTACATGAACACTGAAGCTTTCTTT
size: .; J: TRBJ2-3; D: .; length: 16; V: TRBV4-1; CDR3: CASSQVQRPSTDTQYF; DNA: TGCGCCAGCAGCCAAGTGCAGCGGCCTAGCACAGATACGCAGTATTTT
size: few; J: TRBJ1-4; D: .; length: 16; V: TRBV7-9; CDR3: CASSLAGFKTNEKLFF; DNA: TGTGCCAGCAGCTTAGCTGGGTTTAAGACTAATGAAAAACTGTTTTTT
size: many; J: TRBJ2-2; D: TRBD2; length: 17; V: TRBV20-1; CDR3: CSARPVTSGSNTGELFF; DNA: TGCAGTGCTAGACCGGTTACTAGCGGATCGAACACCGGGGAGCTGTTTTTT
size: .; J: TRBJ1-1; D: TRBD1; length: 13; V: TRBV7-2; CDR3: CASSWTGGAEAFF; DNA: TGTGCCAGCAGCTGGACAGGCGGAGCAGAAGCTTTCTTT
size: many; J: TRBJ2-5; D: .; length: 12; V: TRBV7-8; CDR3: CASSSSQGTQYF; DNA: TGTGCCAGCAGCTCCTCACAGGGGACCCAGTACTTC
size: .; J: TRBJ1-1; D: .; length: 14; V: TRBV6-2/TRBV6-3; CDR3: CASSYPDGGTEAFF; DNA: TGTGCCAGCAGTTACCCTGATGGTGGCACTGAAGCTTTCTTT
size: many; J: TRBJ1-2; D: TRBD1; length: 14; V: TRBV5-6; CDR3: CASSKDRGFRGYTF; DNA: TGTGCCAGCAGCAAGGACAGGGGATTTCGTGGCTACACCTTC
size: .; J: TRBJ1-1; D: .; length: 11; V: TRBV30; CDR3: CAWADFTEAFF; DNA: TGTGCCTGGGCGGATTTCACTGAAGCTTTCTTT
size: many; J: TRBJ2-7; D: TRBD2; length: 21; V: TRBV20-1; CDR3: CSARLKRLAVNSHQIFYEQYF; DNA: TGCAGTGCTAGACTGAAGAGACTAGCGGTAAATAGCCATCAAATCTTCTACGAGCAGTACTTC
size: many; J: TRBJ1-2; D: .; length: 15; V: TRBV7-2; CDR3: CASSRRTALNYGYTF; DNA: TGTGCCAGCAGCAGACGGACAGCTCTAAACTATGGCTACACCTTC